The 8 T cell receptor beta chains given below trace back to one sample, sequenced in a study of shared clonotypes between healthy human individuals. Produced via immunoSEQ multiplex PCR; TCRdb's table is partial and in-frame only. The sample records about 2 million clones, 85% to 95% being singletons. Sequenced: naive CD4+ T cells sorted from blood. The subset is: CD45RA+ positively selected. All receptors derive from a man between 18 and 35 years old in good health.

The genes are TRBV13 and TRBJ2-3; 9 bases map to TRBD1. This CDR3 region has 15 residues. V lost 5 bases to trimming and J lost 1 base; unmatched junction nucleotides: 4. Germline loops: CDR1 PRHDT, CDR2 FYEKMQ (reference sequence). CDR3 bases: TGTGCCAGCAGCATGGGACAGGGACGCACAGATACGCAGTATTTT. Its protein product is CASSMGQGRTDTQYF. Using reference TRBV13 and TRBJ2-3 for the parts outside the CDR3, the full variable domain is AAGVIQSPRHLIKEKRETATLKCYPIPRHDTVYWYQQGPGQDPQFLISFYEKMQSDKGSIPDRFSAQQFSDYHSELNMSSLELGDSALYFCASSMGQGRTDTQYFGPGTRLTVL.

V is TRBV28 and J is TRBJ2-2, with a possible D match to TRBD1 (6 bases). Trimming pared 7 bases from V and 7 bases from J, leaving 13 bases between. CDR1 is MDHEN and CDR2 is SYDVKM in the germline V gene. This CDR3 has 13 residues. In DNA form, the CDR3 reads TGTGCCAGCAATGTACAGGGTGGCGGGGAGCTGTTTTTT. It translates to CASNVQGGGELFF.

V usage is TRBV27 and J usage is TRBJ1-4; D is perhaps TRBD1 (6 bases). V was cut by 8 bases and J by 8 bases, with 18 bases left in between. CDR1 is MNHEY and CDR2 is SMNVEV in the germline V gene (reference sequence). The CDR3 runs 14 residues. The CDR3 protein is CASAMWGANEKLFF. CDR3 nucleotides: TGTGCCAGCGCCATGTGGGGGGCAAACGAAAAACTGTTTTTT.

Details on this clone: Other DNA sequences of this sample code for an identical CDR3. The chain joins TRBV30 to TRBJ1-1; D gene ambiguous. V was clipped by 0 bases and J by 1 base, with 3 bases between them. This CDR3 is built from 12 residues. The germline V gene encodes CDR1 GTSNPN and CDR2 SVGIG (reference sequence). CDR3 region: CAWSVRNTEAFF. CDR3 bases: TGTGCCTGGAGTGTTAGGAACACTGAAGCTTTCTTT.

This chain links TRBV30 with TRBJ2-1; D is ambiguous. CDR1 is GTSNPN, CDR2 SVGIG, per germline (reference sequence). The V end was cut by 1 base, the J end by 4 bases, with 11 bases between. The CDR3 loop spans 14 amino acids. The CDR3 DNA is TGTGCCTGGAGTGCCCCGGTAGGGTACAATGAGCAGTTCTTC. Protein: CAWSAPVGYNEQFF. The full variable domain, in which reference TRBV30 and TRBJ2-1 provide the parts outside the CDR3, is SQTIHQWPATLVQPVGSPLSLECTVEGTSNPNLYWYRQAAGRGLQLLFYSVGIGQISSEVPQNLSASRPQDRQFILSSKKLLLSDSGFYLCAWSAPVGYNEQFFGPGTRLTVL.

The gene calls are TRBV4-3 and TRBJ2-7, with a weak D call TRBD1 (6 bases). CDR1 is LGHNA, CDR2 YSLEER, per germline. The CDR3 is made up of 14 amino acids. V was clipped by 0 bases and J by 3 bases, with 9 bases between them. Here the CDR3 DNA reads TGCGCCAGCAGCCAAGATCCCAGGGGCTACGAGCAGTACTTC. Its translation: CASSQDPRGYEQYF.

CDR3 DNA: TGTGCCAGCAGTTCCTGGACTAGCCCCGATACGCAGTATTTT. The encoded protein is CASSSWTSPDTQYF. The genes are TRBV6-5 and TRBJ2-3, with 8 bases identical to TRBD2. Germline V gene data show CDR1 as MNHEY and CDR2 as SVGAGI. The CDR3 has 14 amino acids. Losses at the gene ends were 4 bases for V and 6 bases for J; bases not matched to a gene: 6.

The chain uses TRBV2 and TRBJ2-2; TRBD2 is a possible D gene (5 bases). The length of the CDR3 is 15 residues. The germline V gene has CDR1 SNHLY and CDR2 FYNNEI. Trimming left V 2 bases short and J 5 bases short, with 12 bases between. The CDR3 loop reads CASSESLAWTGELFF. CDR3 coding DNA: TGTGCCAGCAGTGAATCGCTAGCATGGACCGGGGAGCTGTTTTTT.